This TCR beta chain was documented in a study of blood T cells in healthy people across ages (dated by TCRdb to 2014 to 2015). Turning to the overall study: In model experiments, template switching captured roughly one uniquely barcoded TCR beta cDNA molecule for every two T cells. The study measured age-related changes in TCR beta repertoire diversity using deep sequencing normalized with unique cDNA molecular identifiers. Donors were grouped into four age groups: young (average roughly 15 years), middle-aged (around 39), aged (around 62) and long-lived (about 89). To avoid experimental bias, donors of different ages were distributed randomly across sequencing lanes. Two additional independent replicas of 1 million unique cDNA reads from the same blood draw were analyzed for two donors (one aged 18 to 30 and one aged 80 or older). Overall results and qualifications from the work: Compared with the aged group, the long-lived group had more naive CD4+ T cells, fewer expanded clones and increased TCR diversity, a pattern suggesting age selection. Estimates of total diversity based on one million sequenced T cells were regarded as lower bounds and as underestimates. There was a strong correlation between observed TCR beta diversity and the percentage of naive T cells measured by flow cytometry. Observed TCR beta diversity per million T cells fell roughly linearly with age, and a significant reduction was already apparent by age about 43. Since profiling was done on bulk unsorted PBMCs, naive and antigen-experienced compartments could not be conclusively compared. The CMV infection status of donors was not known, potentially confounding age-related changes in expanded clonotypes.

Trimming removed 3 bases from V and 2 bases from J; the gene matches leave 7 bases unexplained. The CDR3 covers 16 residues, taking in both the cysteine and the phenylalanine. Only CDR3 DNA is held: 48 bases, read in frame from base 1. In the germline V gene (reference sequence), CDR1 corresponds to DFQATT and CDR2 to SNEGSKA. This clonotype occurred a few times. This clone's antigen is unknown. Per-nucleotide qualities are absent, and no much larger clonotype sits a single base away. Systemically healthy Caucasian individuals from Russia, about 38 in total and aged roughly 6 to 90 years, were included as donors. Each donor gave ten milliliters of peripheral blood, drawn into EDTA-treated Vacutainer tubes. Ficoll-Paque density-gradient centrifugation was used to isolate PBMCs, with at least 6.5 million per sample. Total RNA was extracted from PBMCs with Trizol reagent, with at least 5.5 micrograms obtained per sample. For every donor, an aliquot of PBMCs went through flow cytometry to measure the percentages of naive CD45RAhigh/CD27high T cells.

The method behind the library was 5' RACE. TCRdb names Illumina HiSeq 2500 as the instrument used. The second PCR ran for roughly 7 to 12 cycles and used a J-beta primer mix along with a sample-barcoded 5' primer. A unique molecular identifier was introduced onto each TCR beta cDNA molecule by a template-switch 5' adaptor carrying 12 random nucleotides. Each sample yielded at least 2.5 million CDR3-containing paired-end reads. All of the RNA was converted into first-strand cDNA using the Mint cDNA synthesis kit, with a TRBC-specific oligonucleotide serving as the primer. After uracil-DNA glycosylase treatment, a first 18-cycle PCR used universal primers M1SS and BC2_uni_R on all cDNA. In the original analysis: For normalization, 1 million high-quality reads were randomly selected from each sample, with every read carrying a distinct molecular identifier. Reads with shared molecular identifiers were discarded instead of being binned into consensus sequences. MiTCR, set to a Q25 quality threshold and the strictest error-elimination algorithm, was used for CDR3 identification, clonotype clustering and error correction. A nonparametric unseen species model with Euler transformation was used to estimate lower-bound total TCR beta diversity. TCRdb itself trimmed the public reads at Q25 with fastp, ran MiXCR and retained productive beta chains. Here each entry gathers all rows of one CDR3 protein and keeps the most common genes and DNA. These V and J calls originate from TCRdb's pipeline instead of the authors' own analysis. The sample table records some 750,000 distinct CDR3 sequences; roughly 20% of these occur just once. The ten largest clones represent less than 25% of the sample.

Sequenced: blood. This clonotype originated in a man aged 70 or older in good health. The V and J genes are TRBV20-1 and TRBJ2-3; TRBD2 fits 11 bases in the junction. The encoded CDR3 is CSASNRLAGFTDTQYF. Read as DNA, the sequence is TGCAGTGCTAGTAACCGACTAGCGGGATTCACAGATACGCAGTATTTT.